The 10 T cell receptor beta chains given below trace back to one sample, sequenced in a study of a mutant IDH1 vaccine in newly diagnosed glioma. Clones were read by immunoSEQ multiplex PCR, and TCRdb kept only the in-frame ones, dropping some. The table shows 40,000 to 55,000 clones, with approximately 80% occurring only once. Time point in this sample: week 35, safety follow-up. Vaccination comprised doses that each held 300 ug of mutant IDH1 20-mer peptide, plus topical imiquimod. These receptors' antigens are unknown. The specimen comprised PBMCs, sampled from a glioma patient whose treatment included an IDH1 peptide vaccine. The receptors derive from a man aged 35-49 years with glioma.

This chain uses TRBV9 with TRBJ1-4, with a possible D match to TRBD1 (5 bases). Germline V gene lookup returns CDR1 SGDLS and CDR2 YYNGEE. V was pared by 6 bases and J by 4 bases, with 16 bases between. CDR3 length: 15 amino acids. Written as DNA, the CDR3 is TGTGCCAGCAACCGGGAGGGGCGCAATAATGAAAAACTGTTTTTT. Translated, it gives CASNREGRNNEKLFF.

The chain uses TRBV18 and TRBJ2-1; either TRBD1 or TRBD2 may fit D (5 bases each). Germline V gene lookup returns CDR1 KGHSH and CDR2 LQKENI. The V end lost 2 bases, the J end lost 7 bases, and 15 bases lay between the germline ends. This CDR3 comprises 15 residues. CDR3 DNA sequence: TGTGCCAGCTCACCAGAGGGGCTAGTTGGGAATGAGCAGTTCTTC. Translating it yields CASSPEGLVGNEQFF.

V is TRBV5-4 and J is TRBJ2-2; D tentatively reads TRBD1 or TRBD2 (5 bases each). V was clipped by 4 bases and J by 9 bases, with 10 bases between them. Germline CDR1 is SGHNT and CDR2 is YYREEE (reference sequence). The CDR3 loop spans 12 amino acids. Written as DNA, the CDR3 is TGTGCCAGCAGCACCGGGGCCAGGGAGCTGTTTTTT. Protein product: CASSTGARELFF.

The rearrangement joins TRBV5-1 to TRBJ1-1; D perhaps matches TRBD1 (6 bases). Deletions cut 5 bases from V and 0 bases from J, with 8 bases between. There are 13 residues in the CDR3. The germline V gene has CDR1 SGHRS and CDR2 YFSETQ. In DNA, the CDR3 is TGCGCCAGCAGTCCAGGGGTGAACACTGAAGCTTTCTTT. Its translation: CASSPGVNTEAFF.

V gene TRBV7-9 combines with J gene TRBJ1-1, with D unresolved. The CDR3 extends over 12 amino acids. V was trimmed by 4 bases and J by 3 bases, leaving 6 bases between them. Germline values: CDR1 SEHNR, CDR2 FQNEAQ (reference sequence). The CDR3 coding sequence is TGTGCCAGCAGCTGGGGTGACACTGAAGCTTTCTTT. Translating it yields CASSWGDTEAFF.

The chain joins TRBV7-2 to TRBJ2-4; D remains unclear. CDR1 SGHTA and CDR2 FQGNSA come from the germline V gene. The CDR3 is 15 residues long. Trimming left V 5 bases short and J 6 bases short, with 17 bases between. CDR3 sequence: CASSPWPVSVNIQYF. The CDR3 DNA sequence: TGTGCCAGCAGCCCCTGGCCGGTCTCGGTAAACATTCAGTACTTC.

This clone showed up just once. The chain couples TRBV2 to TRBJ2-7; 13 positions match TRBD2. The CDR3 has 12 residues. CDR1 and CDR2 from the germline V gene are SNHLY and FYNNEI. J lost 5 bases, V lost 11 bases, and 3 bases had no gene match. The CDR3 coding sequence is TGTGCCCCCGGACTAGCGGGGGACGAGCAGTACTTC. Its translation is CAPGLAGDEQYF.

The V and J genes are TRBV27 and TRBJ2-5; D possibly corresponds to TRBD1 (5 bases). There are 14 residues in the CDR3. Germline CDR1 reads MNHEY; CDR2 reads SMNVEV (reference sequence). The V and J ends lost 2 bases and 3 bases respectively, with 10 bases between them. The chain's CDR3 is CASSLGQGKETQYF. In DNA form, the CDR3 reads TGTGCCAGCAGTTTAGGTCAGGGCAAAGAGACCCAGTACTTC.

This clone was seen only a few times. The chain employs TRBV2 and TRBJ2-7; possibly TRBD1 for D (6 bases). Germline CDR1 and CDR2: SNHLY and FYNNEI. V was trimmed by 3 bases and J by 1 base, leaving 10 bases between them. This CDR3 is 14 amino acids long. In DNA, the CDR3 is TGTGCCAGCAGTGATTTCGGACAGTCCTACGAGCAGTACTTC. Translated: CASSDFGQSYEQYF.

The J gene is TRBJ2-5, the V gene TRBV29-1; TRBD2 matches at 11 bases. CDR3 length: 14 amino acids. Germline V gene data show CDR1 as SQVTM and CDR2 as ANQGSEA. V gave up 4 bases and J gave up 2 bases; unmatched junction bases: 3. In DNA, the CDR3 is TGCAGCGTTGTGCTAGCGGGGGGTCAAGAGACCCAGTACTTC. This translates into CSVVLAGGQETQYF.